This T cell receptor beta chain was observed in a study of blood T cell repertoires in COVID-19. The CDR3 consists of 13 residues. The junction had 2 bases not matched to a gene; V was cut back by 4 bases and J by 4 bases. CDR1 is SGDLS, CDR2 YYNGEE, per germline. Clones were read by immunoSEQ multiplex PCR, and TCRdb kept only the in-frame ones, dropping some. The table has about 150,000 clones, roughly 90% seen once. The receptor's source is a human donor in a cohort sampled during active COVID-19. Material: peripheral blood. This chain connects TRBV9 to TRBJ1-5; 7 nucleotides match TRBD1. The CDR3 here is CASSPGQNQPQHF. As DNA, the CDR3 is TGTGCCAGCAGCCCGGGACAGAATCAGCCCCAGCATTTT.